This record concerns one T cell receptor beta chain sequence. No antigen is known for it. CDR3 length: 11 amino acids. Germline CDR1 and CDR2: LNHDA and SQIVND (reference sequence). Trimming took 2 bases from V and 4 from J, leaving 0 bases between them. This entry belongs to a study of chemoradiotherapy in HPV16-positive cancers. Study as a whole: Candidate HPV-specific T-cell clones and common TCR motifs came from functional assays in a couple of HPV16-positive patients.

The data were produced by immunoSEQ multiplex PCR, yet TCRdb's version contains in-frame clones alone and is incomplete. The sample lists over 10,000 clones, 78% occurring once. Study-wide results and caveats: For HPV16-positive patients, expanding HPV-responsive T cells associated with longer recurrence-free survival. During treatment, candidate HPV-specific clones and E7-related motifs expanded in tumor.

Samples were taken several times over chemoradiotherapy. The sample here was taken from a patient who underwent chemoradiotherapy. V gene TRBV19 combines with J gene TRBJ2-1; D is unresolved. The TCR sequence derives from a human donor with HPV-associated anogenital cancer. The CDR3 sequence: CASSIYNEQFF. The CDR3 DNA sequence: TGTGCCAGTAGTATATACAATGAGCAGTTCTTC.